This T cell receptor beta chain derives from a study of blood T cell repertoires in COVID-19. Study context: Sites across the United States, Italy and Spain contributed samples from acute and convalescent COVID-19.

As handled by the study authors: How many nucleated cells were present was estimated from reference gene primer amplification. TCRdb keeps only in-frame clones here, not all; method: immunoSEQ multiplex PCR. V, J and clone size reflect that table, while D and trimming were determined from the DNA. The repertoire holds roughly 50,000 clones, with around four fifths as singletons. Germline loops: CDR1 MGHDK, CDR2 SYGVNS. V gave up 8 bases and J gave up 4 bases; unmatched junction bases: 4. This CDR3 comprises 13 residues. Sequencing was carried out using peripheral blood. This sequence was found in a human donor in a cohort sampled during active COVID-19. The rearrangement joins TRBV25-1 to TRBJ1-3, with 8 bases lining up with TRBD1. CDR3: CASGRGLGNTIYF. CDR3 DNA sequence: TGTGCCAGCGGCAGGGGGCTAGGAAACACCATATATTTT.